This is a list of T cell receptor beta chains from one sample in a study of metastatic and nonmetastatic thyroid tumors. TCRdb recomputed clones from the PCR reads via MiXCR. This table holds some 21,000 clones, approximately 30% found once. The sequenced sample consisted of tumor tissue. The receptors originated from a female donor with papillary thyroid cancer or a benign thyroid nodule (not recorded which). Some clones in this sample may be carry-over from other donors' samples. The CDR3 runs from the conserved cysteine through the conserved F or W. Fields, in order: J gene, CDR3 length, clone size, D gene, V gene, CDR3 protein, CDR3 DNA. The D gene is left open where the match is weak. Size values are once, few and many counts, or a class for expanded clones, and some rows have none.

j_call: TRBJ2-3; cdr3_length: 14; clone_size: once; d_call: NA; v_call: TRBV5-6; cdr3_aa: CASSLGAHTDTQYF; cdr3_nt: TGTGCCAGCAGCCTCGGGGCACACACAGATACGCAGTATTTT
j_call: TRBJ2-6; cdr3_length: 20; clone_size: NA; d_call: NA; v_call: TRBV27; cdr3_aa: CASSLYGVGARGSWANFLTF; cdr3_nt: TGTGCCAGCAGTTTATATGGGGTGGGTGCGCGGGGCTCTTGGGCCAACTTCCTGACTTTC
j_call: TRBJ2-5; cdr3_length: 16; clone_size: NA; d_call: TRBD1; v_call: TRBV4-1; cdr3_aa: CASSQAGTALRDTQYF; cdr3_nt: TGCGCCAGCAGCCAGGCCGGGACAGCTCTTCGAGATACCCAGTACTTC
j_call: TRBJ1-1; cdr3_length: 12; clone_size: few; d_call: NA; v_call: TRBV6-1; cdr3_aa: CASRATGLRTFF; cdr3_nt: TGTGCCAGCAGAGCCACGGGGCTCCGCACTTTCTTT
j_call: TRBJ2-1; cdr3_length: 15; clone_size: NA; d_call: NA; v_call: TRBV7-3; cdr3_aa: CASILGALRNNEQFF; cdr3_nt: TGTGCCAGCATCTTAGGGGCGCTCAGGAACAATGAGCAGTTCTTC
j_call: TRBJ2-7; cdr3_length: 14; clone_size: few; d_call: NA; v_call: TRBV6-1; cdr3_aa: CASSLWRAPYEQYF; cdr3_nt: TGTGCCAGCAGTCTTTGGAGGGCCCCCTACGAGCAGTACTTC
j_call: TRBJ2-1; cdr3_length: 16; clone_size: NA; d_call: NA; v_call: TRBV4-2; cdr3_aa: CASSQNTGTDWDEQFF; cdr3_nt: TGTGCCAGCAGCCAAAACACAGGGACCGATTGGGATGAGCAGTTCTTC
j_call: TRBJ2-3; cdr3_length: 16; clone_size: few; d_call: TRBD2; v_call: TRBV24-1; cdr3_aa: CATSPRGEDYTDTQYF; cdr3_nt: TGTGCCACCAGTCCCCGGGGGGAGGACTACACAGATACGCAGTATTTC
j_call: TRBJ1-2; cdr3_length: 13; clone_size: many; d_call: NA; v_call: TRBV13; cdr3_aa: CASSSPPRAGYTF; cdr3_nt: TGTGCCAGCAGCTCCCCGCCCAGGGCTGGCTACACCTTC
j_call: TRBJ2-3; cdr3_length: 14; clone_size: many; d_call: TRBD2; v_call: TRBV7-2; cdr3_aa: CASSPSGGLGTQYF; cdr3_nt: TGTGCCAGCAGCCCGTCGGGGGGGCTAGGTACGCAGTATTTT
j_call: TRBJ2-3; cdr3_length: 12; clone_size: NA; d_call: NA; v_call: TRBV13; cdr3_aa: CASSFISDTQYF; cdr3_nt: TGTGCCAGCAGCTTCATCTCAGATACGCAGTATTTT
j_call: TRBJ1-2; cdr3_length: 15; clone_size: many; d_call: TRBD1; v_call: TRBV5-4; cdr3_aa: CASSFTGGAVYGYTF; cdr3_nt: TGTGCCAGCAGCTTTACAGGGGGCGCAGTCTATGGCTACACCTTC
j_call: TRBJ1-5; cdr3_length: 14; clone_size: many; d_call: NA; v_call: TRBV7-2; cdr3_aa: CASSLGGGNQPQHF; cdr3_nt: TGTGCCAGCAGCTTAGGGGGGGGGAATCAGCCCCAGCATTTT
j_call: TRBJ2-1; cdr3_length: 15; clone_size: many; d_call: TRBD1; v_call: TRBV10-2; cdr3_aa: CASDRVIGSYNEQFF; cdr3_nt: TGCGCCAGCGACAGGGTTATTGGCTCCTACAATGAGCAGTTCTTC
j_call: TRBJ2-6; cdr3_length: 16; clone_size: NA; d_call: TRBD2; v_call: TRBV12-3/TRBV12-4; cdr3_aa: CASSHGGASGDNVLTF; cdr3_nt: TGTGCCAGCAGTCACGGGGGGGCCTCTGGGGACAACGTCCTGACTTTC
j_call: TRBJ2-7; cdr3_length: 16; clone_size: many; d_call: NA; v_call: TRBV2; cdr3_aa: CASSERRGALNYEQYF; cdr3_nt: TGTGCCAGCAGTGAGAGAAGGGGGGCACTCAACTACGAGCAGTACTTC
j_call: TRBJ2-7; cdr3_length: 11; clone_size: medium-sized; d_call: NA; v_call: TRBV18; cdr3_aa: CASSGSYEQYF; cdr3_nt: TGTGCCAGCTCCGGGTCCTACGAGCAGTACTTC
j_call: TRBJ1-1; cdr3_length: 10; clone_size: many; d_call: NA; v_call: TRBV29-1; cdr3_aa: CSVRNTEAFF; cdr3_nt: TGCAGCGTCCGGAACACTGAAGCTTTCTTT
j_call: TRBJ2-1; cdr3_length: 13; clone_size: NA; d_call: NA; v_call: TRBV20-1; cdr3_aa: CSASKTDSHEQFF; cdr3_nt: TGCAGTGCTAGTAAGACAGATTCCCATGAGCAGTTCTTC
j_call: TRBJ2-5; cdr3_length: 14; clone_size: NA; d_call: NA; v_call: TRBV5-6; cdr3_aa: CASSPSGNQGTQYF; cdr3_nt: TGTGCCAGCAGCCCGTCAGGTAACCAAGGGACCCAGTACTTC
j_call: TRBJ2-7; cdr3_length: 14; clone_size: medium-sized; d_call: TRBD1; v_call: TRBV6-5; cdr3_aa: CASSYRDRSDEQYF; cdr3_nt: TGTGCCAGCAGTTACAGGGACAGGAGCGACGAGCAGTACTTC
j_call: TRBJ2-7; cdr3_length: 16; clone_size: few; d_call: NA; v_call: TRBV6-1; cdr3_aa: CASSEARTQPAYEQYF; cdr3_nt: TGTGCCAGCAGTGAAGCGCGGACACAGCCGGCCTACGAGCAGTACTTC
j_call: TRBJ1-6; cdr3_length: 13; clone_size: NA; d_call: NA; v_call: TRBV5-1; cdr3_aa: CASSLTGESPLHF; cdr3_nt: TGCGCCAGCAGCTTGACGGGGGAATCACCCCTCCACTTT
j_call: TRBJ1-1; cdr3_length: 13; clone_size: medium-sized; d_call: NA; v_call: TRBV6-1; cdr3_aa: CASSERADTEAFF; cdr3_nt: TGTGCCAGCAGTGAAAGGGCAGACACTGAAGCTTTCTTT
j_call: TRBJ1-5; cdr3_length: 14; clone_size: medium-sized; d_call: NA; v_call: TRBV6-2/TRBV6-3; cdr3_aa: CASSYWPGNQPQHF; cdr3_nt: TGTGCCAGCAGTTACTGGCCGGGAAATCAGCCCCAGCATTTT
j_call: TRBJ1-1; cdr3_length: 13; clone_size: many; d_call: TRBD1; v_call: TRBV10-3; cdr3_aa: CAISTGMNTEAFF; cdr3_nt: TGTGCCATTTCGACAGGGATGAACACTGAAGCTTTCTTT
j_call: TRBJ2-7; cdr3_length: 14; clone_size: many; d_call: TRBD2; v_call: TRBV7-6; cdr3_aa: CASSSGTSLNEQYF; cdr3_nt: TGTGCCAGCAGCTCCGGGACTAGTCTCAACGAGCAGTACTTC
j_call: TRBJ2-3; cdr3_length: 12; clone_size: many; d_call: NA; v_call: TRBV6-2/TRBV6-3; cdr3_aa: CASRDPTDTQYF; cdr3_nt: TGTGCCTCCCGGGACCCCACAGATACGCAGTATTTT
j_call: TRBJ1-6; cdr3_length: 16; clone_size: NA; d_call: TRBD1; v_call: TRBV11-2; cdr3_aa: CASSLRTGGNNSPLHF; cdr3_nt: TGTGCCAGCAGCTTACGGACAGGGGGTAATAATTCACCCCTCCACTTT
j_call: TRBJ2-1; cdr3_length: 18; clone_size: few; d_call: TRBD2; v_call: TRBV11-1; cdr3_aa: CASSLLPGLAGGDNEQFF; cdr3_nt: TGTGCCAGCAGCTTACTTCCGGGACTAGCGGGAGGAGACAATGAGCAGTTCTTC
j_call: TRBJ2-1; cdr3_length: 11; clone_size: medium-sized; d_call: NA; v_call: TRBV2; cdr3_aa: CASCSYNEQFF; cdr3_nt: TGTGCCAGCTGCTCCTACAATGAGCAGTTCTTC
j_call: TRBJ1-1; cdr3_length: 13; clone_size: NA; d_call: TRBD1; v_call: TRBV19; cdr3_aa: CASKPGQHTEAFF; cdr3_nt: TGTGCCTCAAAGCCGGGACAGCACACTGAAGCTTTCTTT